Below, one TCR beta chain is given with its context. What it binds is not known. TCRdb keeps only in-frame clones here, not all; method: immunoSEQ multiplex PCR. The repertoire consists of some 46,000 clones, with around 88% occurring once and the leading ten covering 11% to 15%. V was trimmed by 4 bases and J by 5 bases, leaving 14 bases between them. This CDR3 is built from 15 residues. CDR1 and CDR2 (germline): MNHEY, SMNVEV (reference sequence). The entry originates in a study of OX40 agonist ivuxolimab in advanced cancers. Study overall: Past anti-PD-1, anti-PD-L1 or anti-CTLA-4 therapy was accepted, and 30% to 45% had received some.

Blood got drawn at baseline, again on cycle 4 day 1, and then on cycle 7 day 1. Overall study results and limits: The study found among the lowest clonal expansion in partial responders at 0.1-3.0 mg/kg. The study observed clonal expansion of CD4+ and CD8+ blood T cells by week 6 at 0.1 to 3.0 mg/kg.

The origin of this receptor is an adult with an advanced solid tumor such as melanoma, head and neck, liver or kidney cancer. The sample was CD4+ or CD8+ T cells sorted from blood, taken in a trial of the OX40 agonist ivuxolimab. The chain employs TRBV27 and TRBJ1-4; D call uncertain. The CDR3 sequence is CASSSVTGSNEKLFF. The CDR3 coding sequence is TGTGCCAGCAGTTCGGTGACGGGATCGAATGAAAAACTGTTTTTT.